This T cell receptor beta chain was observed in a study of shared clonotypes between healthy human individuals. CD45RO-negative CD8 cells positively selected for CCR7 made up the naive population, which excluded terminally differentiated effector memory CD45RA+ cells. Assay used: immunoSEQ multiplex PCR; TCRdb lists only in-frame clones, some missing. The table has a few hundred thousand clones, 95% seen once. Germline assignment: CDR1 SGHKS and CDR2 YYEKEE (reference sequence). CDR3 length equals 17 residues. V dropped 0 bases and J dropped 1 base, with 15 bases sitting between them. Input material: naive CD8+ T cells sorted from blood. The chain carries TRBV5-5 and TRBJ2-3; D unclear. The receptor was isolated from a woman aged 30 to 39 in good health. The CDR3 sequence: CASSLALTRPGTDTQYF. CDR3 DNA sequence: TGTGCCAGCAGCTTGGCCTTAACGCGGCCCGGCACAGATACGCAGTATTTT.